The source of this T cell receptor beta chain is a study of cytomegalovirus exposure and HLA in healthy donors. In the study overall: There were around 100 million unique TCR beta sequences, drawn from around 180 million T cells, in an earlier analysis. When 350 to 500 donors were genotyped, roughly 78% of them were found to fall in the Caucasian-associated ancestry cluster.

60 Vbeta and 13 Jbeta primers were used in PCR. Assay used: immunoSEQ multiplex PCR; TCRdb lists only in-frame clones, some missing. The table lists around 37,000 clones, about 84% of them singletons, with approximately 3% in the top ten. V was clipped by 7 bases and J by 5 bases, with 20 bases between them. Germline V gene data show CDR1 as MDHEN and CDR2 as SYDVKM. The CDR3 is made up of 15 amino acids. The study, taken as a whole, reports: Some public TCRs appeared in many individuals, while most sequences were rare. With further analysis later on, most CMV-associated TCR beta chains appeared HLA-restricted.

About this clone: Its antigen is unknown.

The receptor was isolated from a man aged 50-59 years in good health and CMV-seronegative. This rearrangement joins TRBV28 to TRBJ2-5; a possible D gene is TRBD1 (5 bases). Sequenced input: PBMCs. The CDR3 nucleotides are TGTGCCAGCACCTCCCAGGGCGGCATTGCGGAGACCCAGTACTTC. Encoded protein: CASTSQGGIAETQYF.